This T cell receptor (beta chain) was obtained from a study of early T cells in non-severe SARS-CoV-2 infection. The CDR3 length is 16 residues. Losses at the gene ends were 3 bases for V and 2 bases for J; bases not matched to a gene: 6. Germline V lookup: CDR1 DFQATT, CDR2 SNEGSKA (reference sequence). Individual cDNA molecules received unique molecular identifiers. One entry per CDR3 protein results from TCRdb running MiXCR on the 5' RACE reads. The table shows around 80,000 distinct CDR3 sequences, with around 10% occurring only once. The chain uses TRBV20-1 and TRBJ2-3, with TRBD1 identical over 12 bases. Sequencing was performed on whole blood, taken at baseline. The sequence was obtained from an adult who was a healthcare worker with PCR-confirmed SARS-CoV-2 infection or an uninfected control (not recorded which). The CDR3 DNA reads TGCAGTGCTAGCACCGGGACAGGGGGCTACACAGATACGCAGTATTTT. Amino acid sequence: CSASTGTGGYTDTQYF.